The 14 T cell receptor beta chains below all came from one sample that was sequenced in a study of cytomegalovirus exposure and HLA in healthy donors. The primer mix had 60 Vbeta and 13 Jbeta primers. Clones were read by immunoSEQ multiplex PCR, and TCRdb kept only the in-frame ones, dropping some. The sample yields 60,000 or so clones, approximately 75% seen once. Material: PBMCs. These TCRs come from a man aged 50-60 years in good health and CMV-seropositive.

This sequence joins TRBV25-1 and TRBJ2-7, with unresolved D. The V gene's germline CDR1 is MGHDK and CDR2 SYGVNS. The CDR3 consists of 11 residues. The germline V and J ends were trimmed by 3 bases and 7 bases, with 7 bases remaining between them. In DNA, the CDR3 is TGTGCCAGCAGTGACTCGTCGGAGCAGTACTTC. It codes for CASSDSSEQYF.

The chain is built from TRBV28 and TRBJ2-2; 12 positions agree with TRBD2. V shed 6 bases and J 6 bases; nucleotides not matched to a gene: 26. CDR1 is MDHEN and CDR2 is SYDVKM in the germline V gene. The CDR3 covers 22 residues. The CDR3 protein is CASRLGQVERLAGEFVAGELFF. Written as DNA, the CDR3 is TGTGCCAGCAGGCTGGGACAGGTTGAGAGACTAGCGGGAGAATTCGTGGCCGGGGAGCTGTTTTTT.

CDR3 amino acids: CASSQTGGYGYTF. As DNA, the CDR3 is TGCGCCAGCAGCCAAACAGGGGGCTATGGCTACACCTTC. The chain uses TRBV4-1 and TRBJ1-2; 8 bases match TRBD1. The V gene end was trimmed by 2 bases and the J gene end by 4 bases; junction bases not matched to a gene: 0. The CDR3 loop spans 13 amino acids. Looked up from germline, CDR1 is MGHRA and CDR2 is YSYEKL.

The chain has TRBV2 and TRBJ1-3; the match to TRBD1 covers 9 bases. The CDR3 totals 16 residues. Germline values: CDR1 SNHLY, CDR2 FYNNEI. J was trimmed by 2 bases and V by 5 bases; bases with no gene match: 7. The CDR3 loop is CASSSGQGMAGNTIYF. DNA of the CDR3: TGTGCCAGCAGTAGCGGACAGGGGATGGCTGGAAACACCATATATTTT. Full variable domain (remainder filled in from reference TRBV2 and TRBJ1-3): EPEVTQTPSHQVTQMGQEVILRCVPISNHLYFYWYRQILGQKVEFLVSFYNNEISEKSEIFDDQFSVERPDGSNFTLKIRSTKLEDSAMYFCASSSGQGMAGNTIYFGEGSWLTVV.

This chain joins TRBV7-9 and TRBJ2-5; TRBD1 might be the D (6 bases). This CDR3 has 14 amino acids. V lost 3 bases and J lost 7, with 15 bases in between. Per germline, CDR1 SEHNR and CDR2 FQNEAQ (reference sequence). The CDR3 sequence is CASSLGAPGVTQYF. DNA of the CDR3: TGTGCCAGCAGCTTGGGGGCGCCCGGCGTGACCCAGTACTTC.

This clone appeared a single time. The chain combines TRBV9 with TRBJ1-5; D is unclear. Germline lookup yields CDR1 SGDLS and CDR2 YYNGEE. CDR3 size: 17 residues. The V gene lost 6 bases and the J gene lost 4 bases, with 23 bases spanning the gap. CDR3 sequence reads: CASMPTEDPIRNQPQHF. CDR3 nucleotide sequence: TGTGCCAGCATGCCGACGGAGGACCCCATAAGGAATCAGCCCCAGCATTTT.

The CDR3: CASTRDRVTDTQYF. The CDR3, as DNA: TGTGCCAGCACCCGGGACAGGGTCACAGATACGCAGTATTTT. This sequence joins TRBV25-1 and TRBJ2-3; 9 bases map to TRBD1. This CDR3 is 14 amino acids long. Unmatched junction bases numbered 4, after V lost 7 bases and J lost 2 bases. Germline-derived CDR1 and CDR2 are MGHDK and SYGVNS.

This clone was found a few times. The chain has TRBV6-6 and TRBJ1-1; D gene uncertain. V gave up 2 bases and J gave up 7 bases, with 8 bases separating them. CDR1 and CDR2 (germline): MNHNY, SVGAGI (reference sequence). The CDR3 has 12 residues. CDR3 DNA sequence: TGTGCCAGCAGTTACCCCAACGGTGAAGCTTTCTTT. This translates into CASSYPNGEAFF.

The chain joins TRBV18 to TRBJ1-1, with D tentatively TRBD1 (6 bases). The CDR3 runs to 14 residues. V dropped 2 bases and J dropped 5 bases, with 12 bases sitting between them. Germline V lookup: CDR1 KGHSH, CDR2 LQKENI. CDR3 nucleotides: TGTGCCAGCTCACCATTACAGGGAAGAACTGAAGCTTTCTTT. Amino acid sequence: CASSPLQGRTEAFF.

J is TRBJ2-1 and V is TRBV9; 7 bases are shared with TRBD2. V shed 8 bases, J shed 2 bases, and the junction held 13 bases outside the gene matches. The V gene's germline CDR1 is SGDLS and CDR2 YYNGEE. CDR3 length: 16 residues. DNA of the CDR3: TGTGCCAGAAGACAGACTAGCAGCGATCCCTACAATGAGCAGTTCTTC. This gives the protein CARRQTSSDPYNEQFF.

This rearrangement joins TRBV9 to TRBJ1-1; 9 nucleotides line up with TRBD1. Unmatched junction bases numbered 7, after V lost 0 bases and J lost 1 base. CDR3 size: 17 residues. Germline V gene data show CDR1 as SGDLS and CDR2 as YYNGEE. DNA for the CDR3: TGTGCCAGCAGCGTAGGGGGGACAGGGCTCGGGAACACTGAAGCTTTCTTT. Protein: CASSVGGTGLGNTEAFF.

The chain is built from TRBV29-1 and TRBJ2-7, with TRBD1 identical over 10 bases. Trimming removed 3 bases from V and 1 base from J; junction bases left unmatched: 9. The CDR3 runs to 16 residues. Germline loops: CDR1 SQVTM, CDR2 ANQGSEA. This chain's CDR3 is CSVEARGDRGSYEQYF. DNA for the CDR3: TGCAGCGTTGAGGCACGGGGGGACAGGGGTTCCTACGAGCAGTACTTC.

The chain combines TRBV2 with TRBJ1-6; D uncertain. The length of the CDR3 is 15 residues. Germline CDR1 SNHLY, CDR2 FYNNEI. With 9 bases removed from V and 6 bases from J, the gap between germline ends came to 18 bases. Here the CDR3 reads CASSRGGAGNSPLHF. The CDR3 DNA is TGTGCCAGTTCCCGGGGAGGCGCGGGTAATTCACCCCTCCACTTT.

The chain uses TRBV5-1 and TRBJ2-2, with 12 positions matching TRBD1. The CDR3 consists of 16 residues. The germline CDR1 and CDR2 sequences are SGHRS and YFSETQ. Unmatched junction bases numbered 1, after V lost 0 bases and J lost 4 bases. CDR3 protein: CASSLGDRGRTGELFF. The CDR3 DNA reads as TGCGCCAGCAGCTTGGGGGACAGGGGGCGCACCGGGGAGCTGTTTTTT.